Detailed here is one TCR beta chain. Its binding antigen is unknown. The read terminates 3 residues ahead of where the CDR3 ends, so the germline J gene completes it. Per the germline V gene, SQVTM is the CDR1 and ANQGSEA is the CDR2. From cysteine to phenylalanine, the CDR3 is 12 amino acids long. Of the CDR3's DNA, 27 bases were read; they are in frame from base 1. TCR beta CDR3 regions were amplified by multiplex PCR from an average of roughly 1.3 ug genomic DNA per sample using the immunoSEQ assay. The assay corrected primer bias using a complete synthetic TCR repertoire to establish an amplification baseline. Amplicons were sequenced on the Illumina platform. On the authors' methods: Sequences were error-corrected by clustering with frequency ratios and a modified nearest-neighbor algorithm and were then analyzed in the immunoSEQ Analyzer with IMGT gene definitions. TCR richness and evenness were averaged over 20 rarefaction repeats at each rarefaction depth, excluding samples with fewer sequences than the depth. Relative abundances of V, D and J genes were compared between groups using Wilcoxon rank sum tests, with FDR correction applied. For the blinded duplicates, the intraclass correlation was about 96% for TCR richness and averaged roughly 75% across around 66 gene segments. In its TCRdb copy, this immuneACCESS table keeps in-frame sequences only and misses some clones. Where compared with another copy, unresolved V genes explain less than half of these, and the others have no known cause. V and J calls and clone size are those listed in that table; D and trimming were worked out from the DNA. The sample's own table lists tens of thousands of clones. The ten top clones hold 2% to 3% of the sample.

The sample originates from a study of T cells in women clearing cervical HPV infection (dated by TCRdb to 2017 to 2018). In terms of the full investigation: The cases were 25 to 30 women with histologically confirmed HPV16-related CIN3 or worse, and 2 of those women had invasive cancers. Controls were 25 or so women whose single incident HPV16 infection cleared within 12 months without precancer or cancer developing. Quality controls consisted of five blinded duplicates per group, for a total of roughly 60 samples made up of roughly 50 participants and about ten replicates. Cases and controls were matched on age within five years and on year of sample collection. An exploratory proof-of-principle case-control study, nested within the Guanacaste HPV Natural History Study in Costa Rica, was conducted to compare TCR repertoires across cervical HPV16 outcomes. Median age was roughly 32 years in cases versus around 37 in controls, and baseline characteristics did not differ significantly. For cases, a median interval of approximately 140 days, with an interquartile range of 90 to 200 days, was observed between lesion detection and blood sampling. Since HLA typing was available for only a few women, HLA type could not be ruled out as a confounder. In the parent cohort, fewer than 13,000 women aged 18 or older were enrolled in Guanacaste, Costa Rica, during 1993 to 1994 and were followed for over six years. Case blood was taken at the visit when the lesion was first identified, whereas control blood was taken when infection was no longer detected.

Points the paper makes about the study in general: Because the number of T cells per sample was unknown, the richness differences could reflect varying T-cell content rather than repertoire biology. Because of the cross-sectional design, the study could not determine whether the associations came before infection or resulted from infection, and neither effector/memory subsets nor HPV-specific T cells were isolated. TRBV6-7 relative abundance was lower in cases than in controls (0.11% versus 0.16%; Bonferroni P = 0.0008). TCR repertoire richness was significantly higher in CIN3+ cases than in controls across sequencing depths, while evenness did not differ. Cases were distinguished from controls with an estimated AUC of approximately 0.8 by random forest classifiers combining richness and V gene abundances.

Every participant had a single incident cervical HPV16 infection, and women with prevalent HPV16 infections were excluded. Cervical HPV DNA was detected by MY09/MY11 PCR, and genotyping was performed by dot-blot hybridization. Less than 19 mL of heparinized blood was centrifuged, after which the buffy coat was aliquoted, frozen at -30 degrees C, and then stored at -80 degrees C. QIAGEN kits were used to extract genomic DNA from buffy coat specimens. The V gene is TRBV29-1 and the J gene is TRBJ1-2; D gene: possibly TRBD1, on 5 matching bases. Sequencing was performed on blood buffy coat. This TCR was sampled from a woman aged 18-70 years with a cervical HPV16 infection that either progressed to CIN3+ or cleared (not recorded which). Incomplete CDR3 DNA: TGCAGCGTTGAGAGAGGGGTGGAAGGC. This codes for CSVERGVEG. The entire CDR3 protein reads CSVERGVEGYTF.